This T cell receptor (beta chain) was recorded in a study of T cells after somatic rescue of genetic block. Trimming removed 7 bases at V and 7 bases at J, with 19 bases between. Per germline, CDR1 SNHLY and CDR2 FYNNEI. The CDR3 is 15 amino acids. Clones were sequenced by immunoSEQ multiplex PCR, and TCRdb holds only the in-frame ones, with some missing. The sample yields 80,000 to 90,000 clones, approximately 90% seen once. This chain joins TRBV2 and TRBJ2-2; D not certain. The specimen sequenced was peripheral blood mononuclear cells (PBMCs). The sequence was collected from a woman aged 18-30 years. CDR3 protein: CASISSPGSHGELFF. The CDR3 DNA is TGTGCCAGCATCTCCTCCCCCGGGTCGCACGGGGAGCTGTTTTTT. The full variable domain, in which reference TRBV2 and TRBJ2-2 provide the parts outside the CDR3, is EPEVTQTPSHQVTQMGQEVILRCVPISNHLYFYWYRQILGQKVEFLVSFYNNEISEKSEIFDDQFSVERPDGSNFTLKIRSTKLEDSAMYFCASISSPGSHGELFFGEGSRLTVL.